This is a list of T cell receptor beta chains from one sample in a study of early T cells in non-severe SARS-CoV-2 infection. TCRdb re-derived calls from the 5' RACE reads in MiXCR, one entry per CDR3 protein. The sample has about 28,000 distinct CDR3 sequences, roughly 5% seen once. Sequenced sample: whole blood. These receptors were taken from an adult who was a healthcare worker with PCR-confirmed SARS-CoV-2 infection or an uninfected control (not recorded which). Each CDR3 is given with its conserved first and last residue. A D gene is named only where the DNA matches it firmly. Clone sizes are given selectively: once, few, many, or a class where the clone is expanded.

v_call,clone_size,d_call,j_call,cdr3_aa,cdr3_nt
TRBV7-9,many,-,TRBJ2-6,CASSPGSAGGRAGANVLTF,TGTGCCAGCAGCCCAGGGAGCGCCGGGGGGCGGGCTGGGGCCAACGTCCTGACTTTC
TRBV5-1,many,-,TRBJ2-5,CASSRDIETQYF,TGCGCCAGCAGCAGGGACATTGAGACCCAGTACTTC
TRBV6-5,many,TRBD1,TRBJ2-7,CASSSPGQSYEQYF,TGTGCCAGCAGTTCTCCGGGACAGTCCTACGAGCAGTACTTC
TRBV12-5,few,TRBD1,TRBJ2-2,CASGFWGQGNTGELFF,TGTGCTAGTGGTTTTTGGGGACAGGGGAACACCGGGGAGCTGTTTTTT
TRBV20-1,many,TRBD1,TRBJ2-1,CSALGTVGLNEQFF,TGCAGTGCGCTTGGGACAGTAGGGCTCAATGAGCAGTTCTTC
TRBV29-1,many,-,TRBJ2-1,CSGHRSPHEQFF,TGCAGCGGACATAGATCCCCCCATGAGCAGTTCTTC
TRBV7-2,-,TRBD2,TRBJ2-3,CASSEEAGGLDTQYF,TGTGCCAGCAGCGAGGAAGCGGGAGGCTTAGATACGCAGTATTTT
TRBV12-3/TRBV12-4,many,TRBD2,TRBJ2-1,CASSLLAGAINEQFF,TGTGCCAGCAGTTTACTCGCGGGAGCGATCAATGAGCAGTTCTTC
TRBV5-6,many,TRBD1,TRBJ2-7,CASSLSQGLMIYEQYF,TGTGCCAGCAGCTTATCACAGGGGTTAATGATCTACGAGCAGTACTTC
TRBV5-1,many,-,TRBJ1-6,CASSPEVAYNSPLHF,TGCGCCAGCAGCCCGGAGGTTGCCTATAATTCACCCCTCCACTTT
TRBV6-5,-,-,TRBJ2-1,CASRQGGATSYNEQFF,TGTGCCAGCAGACAGGGGGGGGCTACCTCCTACAATGAGCAGTTCTTC
TRBV5-1,few,TRBD2,TRBJ2-2,CASSTGGPNTGELFF,TGCGCCAGCAGCACGGGGGGGCCGAACACCGGGGAGCTGTTTTTT
TRBV6-5,few,-,TRBJ1-6,CASSYKRPGPNNSPLHF,TGTGCCAGCAGTTACAAACGTCCAGGGCCGAATAATTCACCCCTCCACTTT
TRBV7-6,many,-,TRBJ2-7,CASSPLGSYEQYF,TGTGCCAGCAGCCCCCTAGGGAGCTACGAGCAGTACTTC
TRBV12-3/TRBV12-4,many,-,TRBJ2-1,CATSLGPLYNEQFF,TGTGCCACCAGCTTAGGGCCCCTGTACAATGAGCAGTTCTTC
TRBV10-3,many,-,TRBJ2-7,CATMDYEQYF,TGTGCCACTATGGACTACGAGCAGTACTTC
TRBV7-3,many,TRBD1,TRBJ2-4,CASSPWTGKGGIQYF,TGTGCCAGCAGCCCCTGGACAGGGAAGGGCGGCATTCAGTACTTC
TRBV5-1,many,-,TRBJ1-1,CASSATGPDEAFF,TGCGCCAGCAGCGCTACTGGACCGGATGAAGCTTTCTTT
TRBV3-1,-,-,TRBJ1-2,CASSQDLGVPGYTF,TGTGCCAGCAGCCAAGATTTGGGGGTTCCTGGCTACACCTTC
TRBV6-1,many,-,TRBJ2-7,CASSEYGYYEQYF,TGTGCCAGCAGTGAATACGGCTACTACGAGCAGTACTTC
TRBV10-3,few,-,TRBJ2-1,CAISGSIGNEQFF,TGTGCCATCAGTGGTAGTATCGGCAACGAGCAGTTCTTC
TRBV5-1,few,TRBD2,TRBJ2-1,CASSPGLAGGGEQFF,TGCGCCAGCAGCCCGGGACTAGCGGGAGGGGGTGAGCAGTTCTTC
TRBV14,many,-,TRBJ1-1,CASSQDHNTEAFF,TGTGCCAGCAGCCAAGATCACAACACTGAAGCTTTCTTT